What follows is one TCR beta chain and its context. The data were taken from a study of identical twins. TCRdb re-called the 5' RACE reads with MiXCR, one entry per CDR3 protein. This sample yields under 350,000 distinct CDR3 sequences, of which roughly 9.7% are seen a single time; approximately 7% belongs to the top ten. Germline lookup yields CDR1 MNHNS and CDR2 SASEGT. This CDR3 spans 15 amino acids. V was shortened by 2 bases and J by 6 bases, with 14 bases between the two germline ends. This sample was shared with a second study, whose subject was yellow fever vaccine responses in identical twins.

The clonotype was recovered from a woman under 30 in good health. Sequenced: CD8+ T cells sorted from blood. The chain is built from TRBV6-1 and TRBJ1-5, with no clear D. The CDR3 loop reads CASSELPGEAQPQHF. In nucleotides, the CDR3 is TGTGCCAGCAGTGAATTACCCGGGGAGGCTCAGCCCCAGCATTTT.